The TCR beta chain under discussion was sequenced for a study of chemoradiotherapy in HPV16-positive cancers. Findings and caveats of the study: Only a couple of HPV16-positive patients supplied the functional HPV-specificity definition. Non-HPV-specific T cells did not expand in tumors during treatment, whereas candidate HPV-specific clones and E7-related motifs did.

Per the germline V gene, CDR1 is SNHLY and CDR2 is FYNNEI. V lost 4 bases and J 7 bases, leaving 14 bases between the germline ends. The length of the CDR3 is 13 residues. Profiled with immunoSEQ multiplex PCR; TCRdb holds only in-frame clones, not every one. In the table there are approximately 9,300 clones, roughly 65% of which are singletons. A few counts support this clone. Its antigen is currently unknown. Sampling was carried out from a patient who underwent chemoradiotherapy. The rearrangement joins TRBV2 to TRBJ2-7; possible D gene TRBD2, 5 bases. The TCR sequence derives from a human donor with HPV-associated anogenital cancer. The CDR3 DNA is TGTGCCAGCAGTGTCTTTCGGGGATGGGAGCAGTACTTC. It codes for CASSVFRGWEQYF.